Listed here are 18 T cell receptor beta chains from one sample, sequenced in a study of cytomegalovirus exposure and HLA in healthy donors (dated by TCRdb to 2015 to 2018). The receptor library was made with the immunoSEQ multiplex PCR assay. For the multiplex PCR, a mixture combining 60 forward primers for TCR Vbeta segments and 13 reverse primers for TCR Jbeta segments was used. TCRdb re-hosts the immuneACCESS table, in-frame sequences only. Its copies lack some clones; in the studies checked, an unresolved V gene accounts for under half of them, and the cause for the rest is not known. For this sample the table gives approximately 150,000 clones, of which approximately 84% were detected only once. Around 5% of the sample rests with the top ten. Sequencing input: PBMCs. These receptors were taken from a girl between 5 and 17 years old in good health and CMV-seropositive.

The CDR3 nucleotides are TGCGCCAGCAGATCAATTGGGGCGGGGAAGGACATTCAGTACTTC. Its protein is CASRSIGAGKDIQYF. J is TRBJ2-4 and V is TRBV5-1; tentatively, D is TRBD2 (6 bases). Germline V gene data show CDR1 as SGHRS and CDR2 as YFSETQ. V gave up 5 bases and J gave up 8 bases, with 20 bases separating them. The CDR3 has 15 residues.

The rearrangement joins TRBV11-3 to TRBJ2-2; maybe TRBD2 (5 bases). Germline V gene sequence: CDR1 SGHNT, CDR2 YENEEA. This CDR3 spans 13 amino acids. V dropped 1 base and J dropped 8 bases, with 8 bases sitting between them. The CDR3 is CASSLGGSGELFF. DNA for the CDR3: TGTGCCAGCAGCTTAGGAGGGTCAGGGGAGCTGTTTTTT.

The J gene is TRBJ1-1, the V gene TRBV2; TRBD1 is a possible D gene (5 bases). The CDR3 runs to 15 residues. V lost 2 bases and J 5 bases, leaving 15 bases between the germline ends. Looked up from germline, CDR1 is SNHLY and CDR2 is FYNNEI. The CDR3: CASSEWRGLWTEAFF. The CDR3 coding sequence is TGTGCCAGCAGTGAATGGAGGGGCTTATGGACTGAAGCTTTCTTT.

The J gene is TRBJ2-3, the V gene TRBV12-5; 9 bases line up with TRBD2. Germline V CDR1 and CDR2: LGHNT, FRNRAP. This CDR3 comprises 16 residues. The ends lost 3 bases at V and 4 bases at J; junction bases unmatched: 8. The CDR3 bases are TGTGCTAGTGGTTTCCAGCGGGGGGACATTTCAGATACGCAGTATTTT. It is translated as CASGFQRGDISDTQYF.

The chain joins TRBV9 to TRBJ2-3, with TRBD2 matching over 7 bases. Germline CDR1 and CDR2: SGDLS and YYNGEE. J gave up 2 bases and V 2 bases, and 5 bases lay outside the gene matches. This CDR3 is 15 amino acids long. The CDR3 here is CASSVAGVITDTQYF. CDR3 DNA sequence: TGTGCCAGCAGCGTCGCGGGGGTGATCACAGATACGCAGTATTTT.

The CDR3 spells CASSPTGTGTYEQYF. The CDR3 bases are TGTGCCAGCAGCCCAACCGGGACTGGCACCTACGAGCAGTACTTC. This sequence joins TRBV13 and TRBJ2-7, with D perhaps TRBD2 (6 bases). The V end lost 5 bases, the J end lost 2 bases, and 16 bases lay between the germline ends. Germline assignment: CDR1 PRHDT and CDR2 FYEKMQ (reference sequence). This CDR3 has 15 amino acids.

This clone was seen a handful of times. V usage is TRBV5-4 and J usage is TRBJ2-5; 7 nucleotides align to TRBD1. The junction had 24 bases not matched to a gene; V was cut back by 4 bases and J by 6 bases. The length of the CDR3 is 19 residues. From germline, CDR1 is SGHNT and CDR2 YYREEE (reference sequence). The CDR3 region is CASSNRGRQGGGLLKTQYF. For the CDR3, the DNA is TGTGCCAGCAGCAACCGAGGGAGACAGGGTGGCGGGTTGCTAAAGACCCAGTACTTC.

This CDR3 is CASSIRLAGTYEQYF. As DNA, the CDR3 is TGTGCCAGTAGTATAAGGTTAGCAGGGACCTACGAGCAGTACTTC. The chain employs TRBV19 and TRBJ2-7, with a weak D call TRBD1 (5 bases). Trimming stripped 2 bases from V and 2 bases from J, with 13 bases between. The CDR3 has 15 residues. The germline CDR1 and CDR2 sequences are LNHDA and SQIVND (reference sequence).

This chain joins TRBV7-9 and TRBJ1-1; TRBD1 matches 11 bases. CDR3 length equals 16 residues. Looked up from germline, CDR1 is SEHNR and CDR2 is FQNEAQ (reference sequence). The trim removed 3 bases at V and 4 bases at J, leaving 7 bases unmatched. CDR3 in amino acids: CASSFRQDRGRTEAFF. CDR3 bases: TGTGCCAGCAGCTTTCGGCAGGACAGGGGGCGCACTGAAGCTTTCTTT.

The count of this clone is one. The V call is TRBV5-4, the J call TRBJ2-4; TRBD2 agrees at 9 bases. V shed 0 bases, J shed 3 bases, and the junction held 1 base outside the gene matches. Germline loops: CDR1 SGHNT, CDR2 YYREEE (reference sequence). This CDR3 has 15 residues. This chain's CDR3 is CASSLGGGDKNIQYF. CDR3 sequence (DNA): TGTGCCAGCAGCTTGGGCGGGGGGGACAAAAACATTCAGTACTTC.

The V gene is TRBV4-1, the J gene TRBJ1-1; TRBD1 matches at 10 bases. CDR3 length: 15 residues. With V trimmed by 1 base and J by 5 bases, 4 bases remained unmatched. The germline V gene encodes CDR1 MGHRA and CDR2 YSYEKL. The CDR3 protein is CASSQVWTGGTEAFF. CDR3 coding DNA: TGCGCCAGCAGCCAAGTATGGACAGGGGGAACTGAAGCTTTCTTT.

The chain recombines TRBV6-1 with TRBJ1-4; TRBD1 aligns across 9 bases. The V segment lost 6 bases and the J segment 8 bases; nucleotides outside the gene matches: 7. The CDR3 extends over 14 amino acids. CDR1 MNHNS and CDR2 SASEGT come from the germline V gene. The CDR3 region is CASRGYGQGEKLFF. In nucleotides, the CDR3 is TGTGCCAGCAGAGGCTACGGACAGGGGGAAAAACTGTTTTTT.

The V gene is TRBV10-1, the J gene TRBJ2-1; a possible D gene is TRBD1 (8 bases). Germline V gives CDR1 WNHNN, CDR2 SYGVQD (reference sequence). V lost 4 bases, J lost 12 bases, and 13 bases lay in between. This CDR3 is 12 amino acids long. CDR3 nucleotides: TGCGCCAGCAGTGGGACAGGGAGGGGGCAGTTCTTC. It codes for CASSGTGRGQFF.

The chain couples TRBV4-1 to TRBJ2-7; TRBD2 might be the D (6 bases). Trimming took 4 bases from V and 1 from J, leaving 17 bases between them. The CDR3 is made up of 16 amino acids. Germline V gene sequence: CDR1 MGHRA, CDR2 YSYEKL. The CDR3 nucleotides are TGCGCCAGCAGCCTAAAAGCCGGGACTGGATCCTACGAGCAGTACTTC. Translated, it gives CASSLKAGTGSYEQYF.

The chain combines TRBV11-3 with TRBJ1-4; TRBD1 is a possible D gene (5 bases). Germline values: CDR1 SGHNT, CDR2 YENEEA. V lost 5 bases and J lost 8, with 12 bases in between. The CDR3 has 13 amino acids. The CDR3 nucleotides read TGTGCCAGCAGCCTCCTACAGGCCGAAAAACTGTTTTTT. It translates to CASSLLQAEKLFF.

This rearrangement joins TRBV28 to TRBJ1-1; tentative D call: TRBD1 (5 bases). From germline, CDR1 is MDHEN and CDR2 SYDVKM. Deletions cut 7 bases from V and 0 bases from J, with 18 bases between. The CDR3 runs 16 residues. In DNA, the CDR3 is TGTGCCAGCATCATTACGGGAGGCAGGGTGAACACTGAAGCTTTCTTT. Translating gives CASIITGGRVNTEAFF.

This chain joins TRBV9 and TRBJ2-1; 8 bases align to TRBD1. The germline V gene has CDR1 SGDLS and CDR2 YYNGEE. V gave up 0 bases and J gave up 10 bases; unmatched junction bases: 9. The CDR3 loop spans 15 amino acids. The CDR3 here is CASSVVGTGGREQFF. In DNA, the CDR3 is TGTGCCAGCAGCGTAGTGGGGACAGGAGGTCGAGAGCAGTTCTTC.

The chain couples TRBV4-2 to TRBJ1-2, with a weak D call TRBD1 (5 bases). CDR1 is LGHNA, CDR2 YNFKEQ, per germline. Trimming removed 0 bases from V and 4 bases from J, with 15 bases in between. The CDR3 is 16 amino acids. The CDR3 bases are TGTGCCAGCAGCCAAGATATTAATAGGGGCGGCTATGGCTACACCTTC. As protein: CASSQDINRGGYGYTF.